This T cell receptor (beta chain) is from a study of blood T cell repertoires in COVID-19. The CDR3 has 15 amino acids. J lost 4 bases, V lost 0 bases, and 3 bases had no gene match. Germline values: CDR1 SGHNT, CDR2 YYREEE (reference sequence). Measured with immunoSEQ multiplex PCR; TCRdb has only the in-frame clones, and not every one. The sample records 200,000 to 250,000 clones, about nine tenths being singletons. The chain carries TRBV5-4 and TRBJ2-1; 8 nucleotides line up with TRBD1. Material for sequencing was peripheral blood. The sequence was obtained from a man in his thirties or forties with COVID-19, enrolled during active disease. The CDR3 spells CASSLAGGGYNEQFF. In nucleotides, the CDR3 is TGTGCCAGCAGCTTGGCAGGGGGCGGGTACAATGAGCAGTTCTTC.